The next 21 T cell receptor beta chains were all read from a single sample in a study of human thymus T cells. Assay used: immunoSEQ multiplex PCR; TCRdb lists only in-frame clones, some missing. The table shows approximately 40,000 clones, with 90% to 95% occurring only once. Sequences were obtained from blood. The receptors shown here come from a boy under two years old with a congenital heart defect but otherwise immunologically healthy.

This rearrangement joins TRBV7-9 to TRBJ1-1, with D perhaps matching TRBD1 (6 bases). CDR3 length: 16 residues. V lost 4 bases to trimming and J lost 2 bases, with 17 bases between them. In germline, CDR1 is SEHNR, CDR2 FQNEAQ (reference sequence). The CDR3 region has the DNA TGTGCCAGCAGCTCATTCGAAGGGGGAGACAACACTGAAGCTTTCTTT. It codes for CASSSFEGGDNTEAFF.

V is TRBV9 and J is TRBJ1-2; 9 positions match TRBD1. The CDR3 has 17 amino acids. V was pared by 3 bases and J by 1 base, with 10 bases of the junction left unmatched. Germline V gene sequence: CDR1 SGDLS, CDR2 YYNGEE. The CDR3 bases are TGTGCCAGCAGCGAATCCCGGGACAGGGCGGGTAACTATGGCTACACCTTC. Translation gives CASSESRDRAGNYGYTF. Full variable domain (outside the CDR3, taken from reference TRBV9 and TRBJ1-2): DSGVTQTPKHLITATGQRVTLRCSPRSGDLSVYWYQQSLDQGLQFLIQYYNGEERAKGNILERFSAQQFPDLHSELNLSSLELGDSALYFCASSESRDRAGNYGYTFGSGTRLTVV.

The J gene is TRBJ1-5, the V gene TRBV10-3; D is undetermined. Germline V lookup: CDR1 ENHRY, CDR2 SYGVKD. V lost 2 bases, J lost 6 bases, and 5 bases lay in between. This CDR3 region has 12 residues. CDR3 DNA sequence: TGTGCCATCAGTGAGGGCACTCAGCCCCAGCATTTT. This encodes CAISEGTQPQHF.

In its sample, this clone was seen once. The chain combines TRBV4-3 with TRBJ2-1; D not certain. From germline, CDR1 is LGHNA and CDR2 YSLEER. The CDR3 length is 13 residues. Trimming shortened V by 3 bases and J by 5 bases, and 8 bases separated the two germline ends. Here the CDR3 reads CASSHVEDNEQFF. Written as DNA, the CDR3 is TGCGCCAGCAGCCATGTGGAAGACAATGAGCAGTTCTTC.

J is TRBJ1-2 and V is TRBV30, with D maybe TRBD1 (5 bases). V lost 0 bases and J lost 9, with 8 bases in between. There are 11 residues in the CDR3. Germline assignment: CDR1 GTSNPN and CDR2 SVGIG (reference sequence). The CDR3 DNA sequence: TGTGCCTGGAGTGTACGGGGGAGCTACACCTTC. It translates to CAWSVRGSYTF. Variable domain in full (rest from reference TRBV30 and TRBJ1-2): SQTIHQWPATLVQPVGSPLSLECTVEGTSNPNLYWYRQAAGRGLQLLFYSVGIGQISSEVPQNLSASRPQDRQFILSSKKLLLSDSGFYLCAWSVRGSYTFGSGTRLTVV.

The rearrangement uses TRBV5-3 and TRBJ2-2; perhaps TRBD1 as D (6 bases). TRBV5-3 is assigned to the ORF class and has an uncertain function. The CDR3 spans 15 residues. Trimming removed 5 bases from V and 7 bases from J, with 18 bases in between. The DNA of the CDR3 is TGTGCCAGAAGAAAGGGTACAGGGATGAGCGGGGAGCTGTTTTTT. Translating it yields CARRKGTGMSGELFF.

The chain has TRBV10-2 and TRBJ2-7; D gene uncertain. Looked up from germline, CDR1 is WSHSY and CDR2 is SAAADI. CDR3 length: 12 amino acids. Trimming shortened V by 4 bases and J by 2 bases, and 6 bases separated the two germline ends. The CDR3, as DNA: TGCGCCAGCAGTGTTAGGGCCTACGAGCAGTACTTC. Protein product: CASSVRAYEQYF.

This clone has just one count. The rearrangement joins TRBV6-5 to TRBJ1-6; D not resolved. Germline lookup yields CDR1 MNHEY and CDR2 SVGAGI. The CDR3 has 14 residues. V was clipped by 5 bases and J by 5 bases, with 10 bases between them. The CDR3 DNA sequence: TGTGCCAGCAGTCGACAACATAATAATTCACCCCTCCACTTT. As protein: CASSRQHNNSPLHF.

In DNA, the CDR3 is TGCGCCAGCAGCTCTGGACAGGGTAACACTGAAGCTTTCTTT. Translated, it gives CASSSGQGNTEAFF. This chain joins TRBV5-1 and TRBJ1-1, with 8 bases aligning to TRBD1. The CDR3 covers 14 residues. V was pared by 3 bases and J by 2 bases, with 3 bases of the junction left unmatched. Germline loops: CDR1 SGHRS, CDR2 YFSETQ.

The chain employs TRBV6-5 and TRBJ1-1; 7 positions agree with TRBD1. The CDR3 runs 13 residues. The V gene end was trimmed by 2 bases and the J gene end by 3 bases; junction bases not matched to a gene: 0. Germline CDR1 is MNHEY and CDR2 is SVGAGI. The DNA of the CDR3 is TGTGCCAGCAGTTACACAGGGGACACTGAAGCTTTCTTT. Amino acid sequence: CASSYTGDTEAFF.

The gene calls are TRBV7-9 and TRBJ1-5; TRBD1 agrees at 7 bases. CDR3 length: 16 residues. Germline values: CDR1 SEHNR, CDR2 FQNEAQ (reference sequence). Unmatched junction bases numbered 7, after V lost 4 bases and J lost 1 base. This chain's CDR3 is CASSSQGDGSNQPQHF. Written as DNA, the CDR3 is TGTGCCAGCAGCTCCCAGGGGGATGGCAGCAATCAGCCCCAGCATTTT.

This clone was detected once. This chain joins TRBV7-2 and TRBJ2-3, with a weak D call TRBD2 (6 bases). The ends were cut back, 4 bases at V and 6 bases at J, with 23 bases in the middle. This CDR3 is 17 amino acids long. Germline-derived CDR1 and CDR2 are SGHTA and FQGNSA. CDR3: CASSSSGGVPSRDTQYF. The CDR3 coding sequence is TGTGCCAGCAGCTCCTCTGGCGGGGTCCCTTCCCGGGATACGCAGTATTTT.

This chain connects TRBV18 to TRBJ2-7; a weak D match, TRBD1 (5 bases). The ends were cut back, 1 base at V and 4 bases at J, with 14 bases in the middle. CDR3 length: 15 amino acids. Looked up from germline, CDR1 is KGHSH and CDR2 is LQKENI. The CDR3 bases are TGTGCCAGCTCACCACAAATGCAGGGCCCTTACGAGCAGTACTTC. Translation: CASSPQMQGPYEQYF.

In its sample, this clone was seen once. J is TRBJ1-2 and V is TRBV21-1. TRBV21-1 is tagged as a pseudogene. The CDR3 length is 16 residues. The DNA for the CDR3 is TGTGCCAGCATCCCCGAGGGGAAGGTCTGCAACTATGGCTACACCTTC. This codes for CASIPEGKVCNYGYTF.

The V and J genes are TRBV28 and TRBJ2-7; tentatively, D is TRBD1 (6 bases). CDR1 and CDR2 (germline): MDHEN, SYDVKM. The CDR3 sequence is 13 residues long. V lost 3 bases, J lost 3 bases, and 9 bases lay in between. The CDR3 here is CASSLTRGYEQYF. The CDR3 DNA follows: TGTGCCAGCAGTTTGACCAGGGGCTACGAGCAGTACTTC.

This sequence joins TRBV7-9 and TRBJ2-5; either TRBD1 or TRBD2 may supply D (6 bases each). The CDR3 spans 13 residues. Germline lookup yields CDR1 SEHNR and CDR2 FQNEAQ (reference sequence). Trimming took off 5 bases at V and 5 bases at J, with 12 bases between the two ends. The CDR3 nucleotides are TGTGCCAGCAGCCTGAGGGGGGCGGAGACCCAGTACTTC. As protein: CASSLRGAETQYF.

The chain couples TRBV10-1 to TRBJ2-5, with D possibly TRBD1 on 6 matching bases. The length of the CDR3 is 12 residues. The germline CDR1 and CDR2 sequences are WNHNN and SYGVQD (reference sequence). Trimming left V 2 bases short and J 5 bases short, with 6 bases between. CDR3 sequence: CASSETGETQYF. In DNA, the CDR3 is TGCGCCAGCAGTGAGACAGGGGAGACCCAGTACTTC.

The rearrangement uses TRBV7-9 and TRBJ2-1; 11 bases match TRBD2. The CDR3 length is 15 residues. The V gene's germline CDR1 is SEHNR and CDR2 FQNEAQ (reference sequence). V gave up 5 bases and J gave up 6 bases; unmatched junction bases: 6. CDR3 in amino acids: CASSLRLAGSNEQFF. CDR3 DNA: TGTGCCAGCAGCCTCCGACTAGCGGGGTCCAATGAGCAGTTCTTC.

CDR3: CASSERTGGNEQFF. The CDR3 DNA reads as TGTGCCAGCAGTGAGAGGACAGGGGGCAATGAGCAGTTCTTC. The chain is built from TRBV2 and TRBJ2-1; 10 bases align to TRBD1. Trimming cost V 3 bases and J 6 bases; bases outside gene matches: 2. CDR1 SNHLY and CDR2 FYNNEI come from the germline V gene. The CDR3 loop spans 14 amino acids.

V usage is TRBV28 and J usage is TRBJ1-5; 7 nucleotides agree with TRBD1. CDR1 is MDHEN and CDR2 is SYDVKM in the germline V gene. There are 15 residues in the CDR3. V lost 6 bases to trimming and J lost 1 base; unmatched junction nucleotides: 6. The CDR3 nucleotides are TGTGCCAGCAGCCAGGGGACAGCAAGCAATCAGCCCCAGCATTTT. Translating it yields CASSQGTASNQPQHF.

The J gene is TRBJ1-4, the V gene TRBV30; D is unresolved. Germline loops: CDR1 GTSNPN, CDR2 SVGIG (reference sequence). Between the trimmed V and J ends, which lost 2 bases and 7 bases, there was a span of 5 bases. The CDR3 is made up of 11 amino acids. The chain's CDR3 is CAWSSREKLFF. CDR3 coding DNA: TGTGCCTGGAGTTCCCGTGAAAAACTGTTTTTT. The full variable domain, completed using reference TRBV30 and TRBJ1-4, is SQTIHQWPATLVQPVGSPLSLECTVEGTSNPNLYWYRQAAGRGLQLLFYSVGIGQISSEVPQNLSASRPQDRQFILSSKKLLLSDSGFYLCAWSSREKLFFGSGTQLSVL.